The 27 T cell receptor beta chains below all came from one sample that was sequenced in a study of cytomegalovirus exposure and HLA in healthy donors (dated by TCRdb to the late 2010s). Library creation used the immunoSEQ multiplex PCR assay. The multiplex PCR relied on a mix of 60 forward primers for TCR Vbeta segments and 13 reverse primers for TCR Jbeta segments. Imported from immuneACCESS, the table was reduced by TCRdb to in-frame sequences with V and J called. These copies leave out some clones; in studies compared against another copy, an unresolved V gene accounts for under half, and the cause of the remainder is not known. For this sample there are some 150,000 clones; about four fifths appear just once. The leading ten clones occupy about 6.7% of the sample. Sequencing was done on a sample of PBMCs. The source of these receptors is a man aged 50 to 60 in good health and CMV-seropositive.

The genes are TRBV7-2 and TRBJ1-5; D is unclear. In germline, CDR1 is SGHTA, CDR2 FQGNSA. V lost 4 bases and J 7 bases, leaving 11 bases between the germline ends. The length of the CDR3 is 13 residues. CDR3 loop: CASSSWREQPQHF. CDR3 nucleotides: TGTGCCAGCAGCTCGTGGAGGGAACAGCCCCAGCATTTT.

The J gene is TRBJ1-6, the V gene TRBV11-2; maybe TRBD1 (6 bases). CDR1 is SGHAT, CDR2 FQNNGV, per germline. Trimming cost V 3 bases and J 5 bases, with 11 bases left between them. This CDR3 comprises 15 residues. The CDR3 sequence is CASSFTGSDNSPLHF. CDR3 DNA sequence: TGTGCCAGCAGCTTCACAGGGTCGGATAATTCACCCCTCCACTTT.

This clone has just one count. The V gene is TRBV4-1, the J gene TRBJ1-4, with D maybe TRBD1 (5 bases). The V end was cut by 2 bases, the J end by 7 bases, with 17 bases between. CDR1 is MGHRA, CDR2 YSYEKL, per germline. The CDR3 sequence is 16 residues long. The CDR3, as DNA: TGCGCCAGCAGCCAACCCGCTGGGGCGGCAGGTGAAAAACTGTTTTTT. The encoded protein is CASSQPAGAAGEKLFF.

This chain connects TRBV18 to TRBJ1-2; D is ambiguous. The CDR3 has 15 amino acids. Germline CDR1 reads KGHSH; CDR2 reads LQKENI. V lost 5 bases to trimming and J lost 8 bases, with 21 bases between them. CDR3 loop: CASSMEGSLSGGYTF. The DNA of the CDR3 is TGTGCCAGCTCAATGGAAGGGAGCCTCTCCGGGGGCTACACCTTC.

The chain couples TRBV2 to TRBJ1-1; a weak D match, TRBD1 (5 bases). V dropped 7 bases and J dropped 1 base, with 10 bases sitting between them. Per germline, CDR1 SNHLY and CDR2 FYNNEI. CDR3 length: 13 amino acids. The CDR3, as DNA: TGTGCCAGCACCAAAGACAGGAACACTGAAGCTTTCTTT. This codes for CASTKDRNTEAFF.

A note on this clone: With a much larger clone just one base away, this may be a read error. The chain is built from TRBV11-3 and TRBJ1-5, with D perhaps matching TRBD1 (5 bases). V shed 0 bases and J shed 4 bases, with 10 bases lying between them. The CDR3 contains 15 residues. Per the germline V gene, CDR1 is SGHNT and CDR2 is YENEEA. For the CDR3, the DNA is TGTGCCAGCAGCTTAGAATTCAACAGGAATCAGCCCCAGCATTTT. It is translated as CASSLEFNRNQPQHF.

V gene TRBV4-1 combines with J gene TRBJ1-2; D is possibly TRBD1 (6 bases). The germline V gene has CDR1 MGHRA and CDR2 YSYEKL. This CDR3 is 15 amino acids long. V lost 3 bases and J lost 4, with 15 bases in between. The CDR3 region is CASSQANRAAYGYTF. CDR3 in DNA: TGCGCCAGCAGCCAGGCTAACAGGGCCGCCTATGGCTACACCTTC.

The chain uses TRBV19 and TRBJ2-7; 10 bases are a match to TRBD1. The CDR3 extends over 15 amino acids. Germline V gene sequence: CDR1 LNHDA, CDR2 SQIVND (reference sequence). J gave up 4 bases and V 4 bases, and 7 bases lay outside the gene matches. The DNA of the CDR3 is TGTGCCAGTAGTAAGGGACAGGGGATCGGATACGAGCAGTACTTC. Translating gives CASSKGQGIGYEQYF.

The rearrangement uses TRBV28 and TRBJ1-4; 11 bases map to TRBD1. After removal of 6 bases from V and 4 bases from J, the junction contained 4 bases not matched to a gene. This CDR3 contains 15 residues. Germline V lookup: CDR1 MDHEN, CDR2 SYDVKM. The CDR3 spells CASSRGTGGNEKLFF. CDR3 coding DNA: TGTGCCAGCAGCCGGGGGACAGGGGGTAATGAAAAACTGTTTTTT.

This clone has just a few counts. The rearrangement uses TRBV5-1 and TRBJ2-5, with 7 bases fitting TRBD1. The length of the CDR3 is 14 residues. V dropped 4 bases and J dropped 5; count of bases not matched to a gene: 8. Germline values: CDR1 SGHRS, CDR2 YFSETQ. Here the CDR3 reads CASSPLGQRETQYF. The CDR3, as DNA: TGCGCCAGCAGCCCACTGGGACAGAGGGAGACCCAGTACTTC.

The chain uses TRBV27 and TRBJ2-7, with 7 bases aligning to TRBD2. After removal of 3 bases from V and 5 bases from J, the junction contained 10 bases not matched to a gene. The germline V gene encodes CDR1 MNHEY and CDR2 SMNVEV (reference sequence). The CDR3 consists of 15 residues. The DNA for the CDR3 is TGTGCCAGCAGTTTTCAAGGGGAGGGCTGGGACGAGCAGTACTTC. It specifies CASSFQGEGWDEQYF.

This clone was seen once. V usage is TRBV28 and J usage is TRBJ2-5; TRBD2 is a possible D gene (6 bases). This CDR3 spans 13 amino acids. Trimming took off 4 bases at V and 2 bases at J, with 8 bases between the two ends. Per germline, CDR1 MDHEN and CDR2 SYDVKM. The CDR3 DNA follows: TGTGCCAGCAGTTCCGGGGGACAAGAGACCCAGTACTTC. This sequence encodes CASSSGGQETQYF.

The chain carries TRBV7-2 and TRBJ2-1; 13 bases align to TRBD2. Germline V gene lookup returns CDR1 SGHTA and CDR2 FQGNSA. This CDR3 has 17 amino acids. V shed 6 bases, J shed 2 bases, and the junction held 7 bases outside the gene matches. The CDR3 DNA is TGTGCCAGCAGACGGACTAGCGGGAGTATGACCTACAATGAGCAGTTCTTC. Protein sequence: CASRRTSGSMTYNEQFF.

This chain joins TRBV7-2 and TRBJ1-2, with D unresolved. There are 15 residues in the CDR3. Trimming removed 1 base at V and 4 bases at J, with 13 bases between. Germline CDR1 is SGHTA and CDR2 is FQGNSA. The CDR3 DNA reads as TGTGCCAGCAGCTTAGGGAACAGAGCCCGCTATGGCTACACCTTC. Translated, it gives CASSLGNRARYGYTF.

This chain links TRBV29-1 with TRBJ2-7, with 9 bases fitting TRBD2. The V and J ends lost 4 bases and 3 bases, in that order; junction bases with no gene match: 4. Germline CDR1 reads SQVTM; CDR2 reads ANQGSEA. This CDR3 is built from 13 residues. The CDR3 loop is CSVGGGRGYEQYF. CDR3 DNA: TGCAGCGTTGGCGGCGGGAGGGGCTACGAGCAGTACTTC.

This rearrangement joins TRBV28 to TRBJ2-7; D not certain. The germline CDR1 and CDR2 sequences are MDHEN and SYDVKM. V dropped 3 bases and J dropped 4 bases, with 4 bases sitting between them. The CDR3 has 11 amino acids. The CDR3 nucleotides are TGTGCCAGCAGTTTCGCGTACGAGCAGTACTTC. This encodes CASSFAYEQYF.

V and J are TRBV7-9 and TRBJ1-1, with TRBD1 as a possible D gene (5 bases). Trimming removed 4 bases at V and 4 bases at J, with 10 bases between. Germline CDR1 and CDR2: SEHNR and FQNEAQ (reference sequence). The CDR3 contains 13 residues. The CDR3: CASSWTQGTEAFF. CDR3 in DNA: TGTGCCAGCAGCTGGACGCAGGGCACTGAAGCTTTCTTT.

The chain employs TRBV27 and TRBJ2-3, with 8 bases fitting TRBD1. Germline V lookup: CDR1 MNHEY, CDR2 SMNVEV (reference sequence). The V and J ends lost 2 bases and 5 bases, in that order; junction bases with no gene match: 6. The CDR3 sequence is 15 residues long. CDR3 sequence: CASSLLGQGRDTQYF. The CDR3, as DNA: TGTGCCAGCAGTTTACTCGGACAGGGCAGAGATACGCAGTATTTT.

This clone counts as medium-sized (0.01 to 0.1%). J is TRBJ1-1 and V is TRBV11-2; D is undetermined. Germline assignment: CDR1 SGHAT and CDR2 FQNNGV. The CDR3 runs 13 residues. Trimming took off 1 base at V and 6 bases at J, with 9 bases between the two ends. The CDR3 region is CASSLGGVSEAFF. CDR3 DNA sequence: TGTGCCAGCAGCTTAGGAGGTGTGTCTGAAGCTTTCTTT. The full variable domain, with the rest looked up from reference TRBV11-2 and TRBJ1-1, is EAGVAQSPRYKIIEKRQSVAFWCNPISGHATLYWYQQILGQGPKLLIQFQNNGVVDDSQLPKDRFSAERLKGVDSTLKIQPAKLEDSAVYLCASSLGGVSEAFFGQGTRLTVV.

This chain links TRBV2 with TRBJ2-7; 11 positions agree with TRBD2. J lost 0 bases, V lost 1 base, and 5 bases had no gene match. Germline loops: CDR1 SNHLY, CDR2 FYNNEI. This CDR3 has 17 amino acids. CDR3 amino acids: CASSEGLGTSGSYEQYF. The CDR3 DNA follows: TGTGCCAGCAGTGAAGGGTTGGGGACTAGCGGCTCCTACGAGCAGTACTTC.

The chain carries TRBV6-6 and TRBJ2-5; 8 nucleotides agree with TRBD1. V gave up 2 bases and J gave up 5 bases; unmatched junction bases: 4. CDR3 length: 14 residues. The germline CDR1 and CDR2 sequences are MNHNY and SVGAGI (reference sequence). The CDR3 loop is CASSYPGGRETQYF. The CDR3 DNA sequence: TGTGCCAGCAGTTACCCAGGGGGCCGGGAGACCCAGTACTTC.

The chain uses TRBV4-1 and TRBJ1-6; tentative D call: TRBD1 (6 bases). Deletions cut 8 bases from V and 6 bases from J, with 20 bases between. The CDR3 is 16 amino acids. The germline gives CDR1 MGHRA, CDR2 YSYEKL. CDR3 sequence: CASSTGGAGFNSPLHF. The CDR3 DNA is TGCGCCAGCTCAACGGGGGGCGCCGGGTTTAATTCACCCCTCCACTTT.

The CDR3 reads CASSFRREVEQFF. For the CDR3, the DNA is TGTGCCAGCAGCTTTCGGCGGGAGGTTGAGCAGTTCTTC. The chain is built from TRBV13 and TRBJ2-1, with 8 positions matching TRBD2. Trimming at V came to 3 bases and at J to 9 bases, leaving 4 bases not matched to a gene. The CDR3 is 13 amino acids. Germline CDR1 and CDR2: PRHDT and FYEKMQ (reference sequence).

J is TRBJ2-1 and V is TRBV11-2; D possibly corresponds to TRBD2 (6 bases). The CDR3 runs to 17 residues. Trimming removed 5 bases from V and 8 bases from J, with 25 bases in between. Per germline, CDR1 SGHAT and CDR2 FQNNGV. CDR3 nucleotides: TGTGCCAGCAGCGTCGAAAAAGCGGGCCGCCTTACGTATGAGCAGTTCTTC. It specifies CASSVEKAGRLTYEQFF.

The chain links TRBV11-2 to TRBJ2-3; D unresolved. V lost 5 bases to trimming and J lost 5 bases, with 14 bases between them. The CDR3 totals 14 residues. Germline assignment: CDR1 SGHAT and CDR2 FQNNGV. The CDR3 region is CASSPPPVVDTQYF. Written as DNA, the CDR3 is TGTGCCAGCAGCCCCCCCCCGGTTGTAGATACGCAGTATTTT.

V gene TRBV6-1 combines with J gene TRBJ2-5; 8 nucleotides match TRBD1. Germline V gene data show CDR1 as MNHNS and CDR2 as SASEGT. J gave up 4 bases and V 5 bases, and 0 bases lay outside the gene matches. This CDR3 has 12 amino acids. The CDR3 loop is CASSTGGETQYF. CDR3 DNA sequence: TGTGCCAGCAGTACAGGGGGAGAGACCCAGTACTTC.

The chain is built from TRBV4-1 and TRBJ2-6; 8 bases agree with TRBD1. V lost 6 bases and J lost 2; bases outside the gene matches: 18. CDR1 and CDR2 (germline): MGHRA, YSYEKL. This CDR3 has 20 amino acids. The chain's CDR3 is CASRSPVSAGGEAGANVLTF. The CDR3 DNA is TGCGCCAGCAGAAGTCCTGTTAGCGCAGGGGGCGAGGCTGGGGCCAACGTCCTGACTTTC.